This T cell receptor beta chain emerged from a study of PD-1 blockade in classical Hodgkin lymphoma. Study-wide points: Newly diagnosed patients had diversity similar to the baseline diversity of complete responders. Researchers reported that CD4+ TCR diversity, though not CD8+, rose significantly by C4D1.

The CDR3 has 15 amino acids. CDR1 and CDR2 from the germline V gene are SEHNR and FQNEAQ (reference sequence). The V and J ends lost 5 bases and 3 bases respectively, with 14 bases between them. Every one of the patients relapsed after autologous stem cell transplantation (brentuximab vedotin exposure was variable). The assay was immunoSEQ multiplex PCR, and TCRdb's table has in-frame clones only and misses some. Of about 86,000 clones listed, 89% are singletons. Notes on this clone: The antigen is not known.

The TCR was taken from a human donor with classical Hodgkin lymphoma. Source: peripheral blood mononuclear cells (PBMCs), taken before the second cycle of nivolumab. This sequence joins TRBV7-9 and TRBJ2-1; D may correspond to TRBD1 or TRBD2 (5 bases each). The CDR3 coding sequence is TGTGCCAGCAGCCCCCGAGAGGGGAACTACAATGAGCAGTTCTTC. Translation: CASSPREGNYNEQFF.